Each of the 9 T cell receptor beta chains below was sequenced from the same sample in a study of technical replicates of blood from four donors. Generated by immunoSEQ multiplex PCR, the TCRdb table keeps only in-frame clones and is missing some. The sample includes some 70,000 clones, about 95% of them seen just once. The sample comprised T cells isolated from PBMCs. The receptor source for this set is a human donor in good health.

This chain uses TRBV10-3 with TRBJ2-3, with 10 bases that match TRBD2. Losses at the gene ends were 0 bases for V and 2 bases for J; bases not matched to a gene: 5. The germline V gene encodes CDR1 ENHRY and CDR2 SYGVKD. This CDR3 has 17 residues. This chain's CDR3 is CAISESASGGATDTQYF. The CDR3 bases are TGTGCCATCAGTGAGTCTGCTAGCGGGGGAGCCACAGATACGCAGTATTTT.

This clone was seen a single time. This sequence joins TRBV9 and TRBJ2-7, with 8 positions matching TRBD1. In germline, CDR1 is SGDLS, CDR2 YYNGEE. CDR3 size: 15 residues. V shed 0 bases and J 7 bases; nucleotides not matched to a gene: 9. The DNA of the CDR3 is TGTGCCAGCAGCGTAGTCGGGACAGGTCCGGGAGAGCAGTACTTC. Amino acid sequence: CASSVVGTGPGEQYF.

The J gene is TRBJ2-1, the V gene TRBV7-9; maybe TRBD2 (5 bases). Trimming removed 4 bases from V and 7 bases from J, with 14 bases in between. Germline CDR1 SEHNR, CDR2 FQNEAQ (reference sequence). This CDR3 comprises 14 residues. CDR3 in DNA: TGTGCCAGCAGCTCACCGGAAACGGGAAATGAGCAGTTCTTC. Protein product: CASSSPETGNEQFF.

This chain uses TRBV5-1 with TRBJ2-3; D possibly corresponds to TRBD1 (8 bases). In germline, CDR1 is SGHRS, CDR2 YFSETQ. The CDR3 is 16 residues long. The V end was cut by 2 bases, the J end by 8 bases, with 21 bases between. The CDR3 coding sequence is TGCGCCAGCAGCTTTTCGACAGGGGCGGGAGAGGGTACGCAGTATTTT. Its translation: CASSFSTGAGEGTQYF. The complete variable domain, with remaining parts taken from reference TRBV5-1 and TRBJ2-3, reads KAGVTQTPRYLIKTRGQQVTLSCSPISGHRSVSWYQQTPGQGLQFLFEYFSETQRNKGNFPGRFSGRQFSNSRSEMNVSTLELGDSALYLCASSFSTGAGEGTQYFGPGTRLTVL.

This chain uses TRBV5-1 with TRBJ2-3; D is possibly TRBD2 (6 bases). Trimming stripped 0 bases from V and 1 base from J, with 12 bases between. The CDR3 runs to 16 residues. Germline CDR1 reads SGHRS; CDR2 reads YFSETQ. The chain's CDR3 is CASSLVGGLGTDTQYF. CDR3 coding DNA: TGCGCCAGCAGCTTGGTGGGAGGACTCGGCACAGATACGCAGTATTTT.

This clone was observed once. This CDR3 fails to terminate in the conserved phenylalanine or tryptophan, so it likely reflects a read error. Because the CDR3's place on the DNA is in doubt, the DNA is left out and the CDR3 is given as listed by TCRdb. The chain is built from TRBV30 and TRBJ1-2; TRBD1 is taken as the D call from the table, unchecked against the DNA. The CDR3 adds up to 13 amino acids, both ends counted. Germline V gene sequence: CDR1 GTSNPN, CDR2 SVGIG (reference sequence). The CDR3 region is CAWMPGKAKGILL.

The chain employs TRBV10-1 and TRBJ1-1, with 7 nucleotides matching TRBD1. Germline V gene data show CDR1 as WNHNN and CDR2 as SYGVQD (reference sequence). The V segment lost 6 bases and the J segment 1 base; nucleotides outside the gene matches: 5. The CDR3 totals 14 residues. This chain's CDR3 is CASSPGQQNTEAFF. CDR3 DNA sequence: TGCGCCAGCAGCCCGGGACAGCAGAACACTGAAGCTTTCTTT.

The CDR3 loop reads CASSEGRAYNEQFF. DNA of the CDR3: TGCGCCAGCAGTGAGGGCAGGGCCTACAATGAGCAGTTCTTC. The chain employs TRBV10-1 and TRBJ2-1; D might be TRBD1 (5 bases). V was cut by 2 bases and J by 2 bases, with 7 bases left in between. This CDR3 has 14 residues. Per the germline V gene, CDR1 is WNHNN and CDR2 is SYGVQD (reference sequence).

V gene TRBV5-1 combines with J gene TRBJ1-2; D unresolved. The CDR3 totals 10 residues. The V gene's germline CDR1 is SGHRS and CDR2 YFSETQ. Trimming shortened V by 10 bases and J by 6 bases, and 10 bases separated the two germline ends. The CDR3 loop is CAGHGDGYTF. In nucleotides, the CDR3 is TGCGCCGGGCACGGGGATGGCTACACCTTC.